Each of the 17 T cell receptor beta chains below was sequenced from the same sample in a study of blood T cell repertoires in COVID-19. The repertoire was sequenced with immunoSEQ multiplex PCR; TCRdb's copy has only in-frame clones and lacks some. This table has about 94,000 clones, 80% to 85% appearing once. The specimen was peripheral blood. Every receptor here comes from a man aged 60-69 years with acute or convalescent COVID-19.

The V call is TRBV6-2 or TRBV6-3, the J call TRBJ2-5; maybe TRBD1 (5 bases). From germline, CDR1 is MNHEY and CDR2 SVGEGT. The CDR3 is 17 residues long. The germline V and J ends were trimmed by 0 bases and 2 bases, with 16 bases remaining between them. CDR3 residues: CASSYSRGITYQETQYF. The CDR3 DNA follows: TGTGCCAGCAGTTACTCTAGGGGTATAACCTATCAAGAGACCCAGTACTTC.

The chain carries TRBV6-5 and TRBJ1-3, with unresolved D. Germline V gene lookup returns CDR1 MNHEY and CDR2 SVGAGI. CDR3 size: 15 residues. The ends were cut back, 0 bases at V and 1 base at J, with 7 bases in the middle. CDR3 in amino acids: CASSYSMQSGNTIYF. CDR3 sequence (DNA): TGTGCCAGCAGTTACTCGATGCAGTCTGGAAACACCATATATTTT.

This chain connects TRBV7-8 to TRBJ1-1; TRBD1 matches 9 bases. This CDR3 spans 15 amino acids. Germline-derived CDR1 and CDR2 are SGHVS and FQNEAQ. J was trimmed by 0 bases and V by 6 bases; bases with no gene match: 5. The CDR3 here is CASRGTGSMNTEAFF. The CDR3 bases are TGTGCCAGCAGGGGGACAGGGTCGATGAACACTGAAGCTTTCTTT. Looking up the rest from reference TRBV7-8 and TRBJ1-1 gives the full variable domain: GAGVSQSPRYKVAKRGQDVALRCDPISGHVSLFWYQQALGQGPEFLTYFQNEAQLDKSGLPSDRFFAERPEGSVSTLKIQRTQQEDSAVYLCASRGTGSMNTEAFFGQGTRLTVV.

The V gene is TRBV24-1, the J gene TRBJ2-5; a possible D gene is TRBD2 (5 bases). The CDR3 is 17 residues long. Germline values: CDR1 KGHDR, CDR2 SFDVKD. V was trimmed by 4 bases and J by 4 bases, leaving 21 bases between them. DNA of the CDR3: TGTGCCACCAGTGAGCCCGGTCTCCGGGCGGGCACAGAGACCCAGTACTTC. Translating gives CATSEPGLRAGTETQYF.

The J gene is TRBJ1-1, the V gene TRBV5-4; TRBD1 might be the D (6 bases). Germline-derived CDR1 and CDR2 are SGHNT and YYREEE (reference sequence). This CDR3 contains 14 residues. The germline V and J ends were trimmed by 5 bases and 0 bases, with 11 bases remaining between them. CDR3 sequence (DNA): TGTGCCAGCAGACTACAGGGTATGAACACTGAAGCTTTCTTT. It is translated as CASRLQGMNTEAFF.

The chain recombines TRBV2 with TRBJ1-1, with TRBD1 matching over 7 bases. Unmatched junction bases numbered 8, after V lost 5 bases and J lost 5 bases. CDR3 length equals 14 residues. CDR1 and CDR2 (germline): SNHLY, FYNNEI. This CDR3 is CASSIGRGRTEAFF. The DNA for the CDR3 is TGTGCCAGCAGTATCGGAAGGGGGCGAACTGAAGCTTTCTTT.

The V and J genes are TRBV29-1 and TRBJ1-1; D is unclear. Trimming took 3 bases from V and 0 from J, leaving 8 bases between them. CDR1 is SQVTM and CDR2 is ANQGSEA in the germline V gene. The CDR3 has 13 amino acids. The CDR3 coding sequence is TGCAGCGTTGAGGTACATCTGAACACTGAAGCTTTCTTT. Translated, it gives CSVEVHLNTEAFF.

The CDR3 DNA follows: TGTGCCTGGAACTCTCGGGGGGGGACCCCCTACGAGCAGTACTTC. This encodes CAWNSRGGTPYEQYF. This chain joins TRBV30 and TRBJ2-7, with TRBD2 matching over 8 bases. The CDR3 has 15 amino acids. J was trimmed by 2 bases and V by 4 bases; bases with no gene match: 10. In germline, CDR1 is GTSNPN, CDR2 SVGIG (reference sequence). The whole variable domain, filled in from reference TRBV30 and TRBJ2-7, reads SQTIHQWPATLVQPVGSPLSLECTVEGTSNPNLYWYRQAAGRGLQLLFYSVGIGQISSEVPQNLSASRPQDRQFILSSKKLLLSDSGFYLCAWNSRGGTPYEQYFGPGTRLTVT.

The V and J genes are TRBV25-1 and TRBJ1-6; 7 bases fit TRBD1. The germline gives CDR1 MGHDK, CDR2 SYGVNS. The CDR3 is 15 amino acids. The V segment lost 4 bases and the J segment 6 bases; nucleotides outside the gene matches: 6. The CDR3 is CASSVTGFGNSPLHF. The CDR3 nucleotides read TGTGCCAGCAGTGTGACAGGGTTTGGTAATTCACCCCTCCACTTT.

The gene calls are TRBV19 and TRBJ1-1, with D hard to call. Germline CDR1 LNHDA, CDR2 SQIVND (reference sequence). Deletions cut 3 bases from V and 7 bases from J, with 12 bases between. CDR3 size: 13 residues. CDR3: CASSISGYGEAFF. The CDR3 nucleotides are TGTGCCAGTAGTATCTCAGGTTACGGTGAAGCTTTCTTT.

This clone has a handful of counts. The rearrangement uses TRBV5-4 and TRBJ1-1, with TRBD1 matching over 7 bases. Losses at the gene ends were 4 bases for V and 3 bases for J; bases not matched to a gene: 9. The CDR3 spans 15 residues. Germline lookup yields CDR1 SGHNT and CDR2 YYREEE (reference sequence). The CDR3 nucleotides read TGTGCCAGCAGCCCGATCGATCAGGGGGACACTGAAGCTTTCTTT. It is translated as CASSPIDQGDTEAFF. Complete variable domain (other parts from reference TRBV5-4 and TRBJ1-1): ETGVTQSPTHLIKTRGQQVTLRCSSQSGHNTVSWYQQALGQGPQFIFQYYREEENGRGNFPPRFSGLQFPNYSSELNVNALELDDSALYLCASSPIDQGDTEAFFGQGTRLTVV.

This chain links TRBV11-1 with TRBJ2-1, with D uncertain. The CDR3 length is 11 residues. V was shortened by 5 bases and J by 5 bases, with 4 bases between the two germline ends. From germline, CDR1 is SGHAT and CDR2 FQDESV (reference sequence). The chain's CDR3 is CASSADNEQFF. The CDR3 DNA reads as TGTGCCAGCAGCGCAGACAATGAGCAGTTCTTC.

The rearrangement links TRBV10-3 to TRBJ2-1; D may be TRBD2 (6 bases). V dropped 2 bases and J dropped 3 bases, with 11 bases sitting between them. The CDR3 consists of 15 residues. Germline CDR1 is ENHRY and CDR2 is SYGVKD. CDR3 region: CAISETLARYNEQFF. CDR3 nucleotide sequence: TGTGCCATCAGTGAGACCCTAGCGCGCTACAATGAGCAGTTCTTC.

The chain combines TRBV11-2 with TRBJ1-6, with a tentative D call TRBD1 (6 bases). This CDR3 comprises 16 residues. Trimming shortened V by 4 bases and J by 4 bases, and 14 bases separated the two germline ends. CDR1 is SGHAT and CDR2 is FQNNGV in the germline V gene. The CDR3 bases are TGTGCCAGCAGCTCCGGACAGATTTCTTATAATTCACCCCTCCACTTT. Its protein product is CASSSGQISYNSPLHF.

The chain couples TRBV19 to TRBJ2-5; TRBD1 agrees at 7 bases. The J segment lost 0 bases and the V segment lost 6 bases, leaving 4 bases of the junction unmatched. This CDR3 region has 14 residues. In germline, CDR1 is LNHDA, CDR2 SQIVND (reference sequence). CDR3 protein: CASSGTDYQETQYF. The CDR3 nucleotides are TGTGCCAGTAGCGGGACAGACTACCAAGAGACCCAGTACTTC.

J is TRBJ2-1 and V is TRBV5-8; D possibly corresponds to TRBD2 (5 bases). The CDR3 length is 12 residues. Trimming cost V 4 bases and J 7 bases, with 9 bases left between them. The germline CDR1 and CDR2 sequences are SGHTS and YDEGEE. CDR3 amino acids: CASSRTENEQFF. CDR3 nucleotide sequence: TGTGCCAGCAGCCGGACTGAAAATGAGCAGTTCTTC.

The chain has TRBV5-8 and TRBJ1-5; TRBD1 might be the D (5 bases). Germline V gene data show CDR1 as SGHTS and CDR2 as YDEGEE. This CDR3 contains 15 residues. Trimming left V 4 bases short and J 3 bases short, with 14 bases between. The DNA for the CDR3 is TGTGCCAGCAGCCTAGGAGACAGTGACAATCAGCCCCAGCATTTT. It yields the protein CASSLGDSDNQPQHF. Supplemented by reference TRBV5-8 and TRBJ1-5, the full variable domain reads EAGVTQSPTHLIKTRGQQATLRCSPISGHTSVYWYQQALGLGLQFLLWYDEGEERNRGNFPPRFSGRQFPNYSSELNVNALELEDSALYLCASSLGDSDNQPQHFGDGTRLSIL.